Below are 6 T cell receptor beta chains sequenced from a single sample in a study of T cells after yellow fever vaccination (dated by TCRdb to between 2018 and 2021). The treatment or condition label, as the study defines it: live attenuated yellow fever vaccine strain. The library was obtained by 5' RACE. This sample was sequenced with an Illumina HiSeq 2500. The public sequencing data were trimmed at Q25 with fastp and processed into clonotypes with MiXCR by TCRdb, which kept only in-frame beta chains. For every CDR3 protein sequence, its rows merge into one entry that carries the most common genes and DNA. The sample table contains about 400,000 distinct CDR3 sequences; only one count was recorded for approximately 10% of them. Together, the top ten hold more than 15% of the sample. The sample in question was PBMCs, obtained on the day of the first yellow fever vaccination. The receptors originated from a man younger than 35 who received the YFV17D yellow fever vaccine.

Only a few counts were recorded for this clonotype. The CDR3 sequence: CASGKGLASHEQYF. The CDR3 DNA follows: TGTGCCAGCGGCAAAGGACTAGCATCGCACGAGCAGTACTTC. This chain uses TRBV7-8 with TRBJ2-7; 8 nucleotides match TRBD2. The CDR3 runs to 14 residues. V shed 8 bases, J shed 5 bases, and the junction held 11 bases outside the gene matches. CDR1 and CDR2 (germline): SGHVS, FQNEAQ.

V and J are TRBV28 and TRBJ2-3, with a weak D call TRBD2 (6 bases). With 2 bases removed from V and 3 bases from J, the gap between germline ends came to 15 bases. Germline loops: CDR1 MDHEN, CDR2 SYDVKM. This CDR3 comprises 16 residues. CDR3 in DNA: TGTGCCAGCAGTTTAGCGGGGAGTGGGTGGACAGATACGCAGTATTTT. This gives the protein CASSLAGSGWTDTQYF.

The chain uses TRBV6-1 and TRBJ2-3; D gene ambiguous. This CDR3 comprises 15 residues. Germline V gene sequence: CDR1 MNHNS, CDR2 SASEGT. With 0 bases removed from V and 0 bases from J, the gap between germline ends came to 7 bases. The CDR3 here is CASSEAPSSTDTQYF. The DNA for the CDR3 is TGTGCCAGCAGTGAAGCCCCCAGTAGCACAGATACGCAGTATTTT.

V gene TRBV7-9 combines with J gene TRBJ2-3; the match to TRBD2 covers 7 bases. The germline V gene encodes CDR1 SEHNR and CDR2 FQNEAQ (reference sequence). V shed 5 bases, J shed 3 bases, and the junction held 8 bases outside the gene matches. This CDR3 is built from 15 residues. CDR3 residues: CASSPLGGRTDTQYF. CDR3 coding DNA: TGTGCCAGCAGCCCTCTCGGGGGGAGGACAGATACGCAGTATTTT.

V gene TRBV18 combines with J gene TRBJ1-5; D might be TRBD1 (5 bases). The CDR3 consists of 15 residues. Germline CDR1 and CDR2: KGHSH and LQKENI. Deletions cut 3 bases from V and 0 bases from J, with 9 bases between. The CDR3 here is CASSPFDSSNQPQHF. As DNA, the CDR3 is TGTGCCAGCTCACCCTTCGACAGTAGCAATCAGCCCCAGCATTTT. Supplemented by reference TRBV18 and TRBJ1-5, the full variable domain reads NAGVMQNPRHLVRRRGQEARLRCSPMKGHSHVYWYRQLPEEGLKFMVYLQKENIIDESGMPKERFSAEFPKEGPSILRIQQVVRGDSAAYFCASSPFDSSNQPQHFGDGTRLSIL.

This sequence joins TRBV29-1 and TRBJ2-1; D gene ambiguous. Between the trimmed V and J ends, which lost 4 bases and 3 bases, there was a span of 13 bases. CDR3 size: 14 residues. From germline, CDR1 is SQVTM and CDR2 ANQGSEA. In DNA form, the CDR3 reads TGCAGCGTTGGGCGTGCAGGAATCTACAATGAGCAGTTCTTC. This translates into CSVGRAGIYNEQFF.